The clone carrying this T cell receptor (beta chain) was counted only a few times. What it recognizes is unknown. These data originate in a study of OX40 agonist ivuxolimab in advanced cancers. The CDR3 is 13 residues long. The V gene's germline CDR1 is SEHNR and CDR2 FQNEAQ (reference sequence). V was pared by 5 bases and J by 5 bases, with 10 bases between. Study-wide points: Dose levels from 0.1 to 3.0 mg/kg saw CD4+ and CD8+ blood T cells expand clonally by week 6.

Libraries were prepared by immunoSEQ multiplex PCR; TCRdb keeps only in-frame clonotypes and omits some of them. The sample lists about 84,000 clones, 94% seen once, with approximately 10% in the top ten. The chain combines TRBV7-9 with TRBJ2-1, with a possible D match to TRBD1 (5 bases). The sequence came from an adult with an advanced solid tumor such as melanoma, head and neck, liver or kidney cancer. The starting material was CD4+ or CD8+ T cells sorted from blood, obtained in a trial of the OX40 agonist ivuxolimab. The CDR3 DNA is TGTGCCAGCAGCCCTGACAGTAACAATGAGCAGTTCTTC. Translation gives CASSPDSNNEQFF.